This T cell receptor (beta chain) was observed in a study of blood T cell repertoires in COVID-19. For the study at large: The analysed material was cDNA or gDNA that came from T cells, B-cell-depleted T cells, or PBMCs.

Those designated as exposed participants met a COVID-19 case within 2 weeks before study entry. The method was immunoSEQ multiplex PCR; TCRdb's version includes in-frame clones alone and lacks a portion of them. This sample has 130,000 to 150,000 clones; about nine tenths occur once, and the top ten carry under 4.5%. The material sequenced was PBMCs or T cells enriched from blood (not recorded which). This TCR derives from a woman in her forties who had been exposed to COVID-19.

Here the CDR3 reads CASSPGRDSYNEQFF. CDR3 nucleotide sequence: TGTGCCAGCAGCCCAGGGCGTGACAGCTACAATGAGCAGTTCTTC. J is TRBJ2-1 and V is TRBV7-8, with a tentative D call TRBD1 (5 bases). This CDR3 is 15 amino acids long. The V end lost 5 bases, the J end lost 3 bases, and 14 bases lay between the germline ends. The germline V gene encodes CDR1 SGHVS and CDR2 FQNEAQ.